The 8 T cell receptor beta chains below were found in one sample sequenced in a study of blood T cell repertoires in COVID-19. Produced via immunoSEQ multiplex PCR; TCRdb's table is partial and in-frame only. Of about 290,000 clones in the sample, roughly 89% are singletons; the top ten hold about 3%. Sequencing was carried out using peripheral blood. These receptors came from a woman aged 25 to 45 with active or convalescent COVID-19.

This clone showed up just a few times. The V and J genes are TRBV9 and TRBJ1-6; D is unclear. CDR3 length: 15 residues. The germline V gene encodes CDR1 SGDLS and CDR2 YYNGEE. V lost 3 bases, J lost 0 bases, and 7 bases lay in between. Here the CDR3 reads CASSAQSSYNSPLHF. The CDR3 DNA is TGTGCCAGCAGCGCACAGAGCTCCTATAATTCACCCCTCCACTTT.

This clone came up a few times. This chain joins TRBV5-6 and TRBJ1-4; D unclear. CDR1 and CDR2 (germline): SGHDT, YYEEEE. This CDR3 is 13 amino acids long. V was clipped by 0 bases and J by 7 bases, with 7 bases between them. The CDR3 DNA follows: TGTGCCAGCAGCTTGGTCTCAGGTGAAAAACTGTTTTTT. Its translation is CASSLVSGEKLFF.

The chain carries TRBV27 and TRBJ2-3, with 8 positions matching TRBD2. V lost 7 bases to trimming and J lost 4 bases; unmatched junction nucleotides: 13. The CDR3 length is 16 residues. Germline CDR1 reads MNHEY; CDR2 reads SMNVEV (reference sequence). CDR3 protein: CASTPLPGLDADTQYF. CDR3 DNA sequence: TGTGCCAGCACCCCCCTTCCGGGACTAGATGCAGATACGCAGTATTTT.

This clone was detected once. The chain recombines TRBV3-1 (or the pseudogene TRBV3-2) with TRBJ1-2; TRBD1 agrees at 7 bases. The J segment lost 7 bases and the V segment lost 4 bases, leaving 15 bases of the junction unmatched. CDR1 LGHDT and CDR2 YNNKEL come from the germline V gene (reference sequence). CDR3 size: 16 residues. The CDR3 loop reads CASSRSEDRVKLGYTF. In nucleotides, the CDR3 is TGTGCCAGCAGCCGATCAGAAGACAGGGTGAAACTTGGCTACACCTTC.

The V and J genes are TRBV6-6 and TRBJ2-7; a weak D match, TRBD2 (5 bases). Germline CDR1 reads MNHNY; CDR2 reads SVGAGI (reference sequence). With 4 bases removed from V and 2 bases from J, the gap between germline ends came to 18 bases. There are 16 residues in the CDR3. Here the CDR3 DNA reads TGTGCCAGCAGTTCCAGAGGGATTGGGAGACCCTACGAGCAGTACTTC. Its translation: CASSSRGIGRPYEQYF.

The genes are TRBV10-3 and TRBJ1-5; D call uncertain. Germline values: CDR1 ENHRY, CDR2 SYGVKD. Deletions cut 10 bases from V and 2 bases from J, with 12 bases between. The CDR3 sequence is 13 residues long. The CDR3 coding sequence is TGTGCCACCACACATACCGGCAATCAGCCCCAGCATTTT. Encoded protein: CATTHTGNQPQHF.

CDR3 amino acids: CASSLAGGYTEAFF. The CDR3, as DNA: TGTGCCAGCAGCTTAGCAGGGGGCTACACTGAAGCTTTCTTT. The rearrangement joins TRBV11-1 to TRBJ1-1; the match to TRBD1 covers 7 bases. Germline V gene lookup returns CDR1 SGHAT and CDR2 FQDESV (reference sequence). Unmatched junction bases numbered 1, after V lost 0 bases and J lost 3 bases. This CDR3 has 14 residues.

The chain joins TRBV19 to TRBJ1-5, with 7 bases that match TRBD1. CDR3 length equals 15 residues. With V trimmed by 2 bases and J by 4 bases, 5 bases remained unmatched. Germline V gene data show CDR1 as LNHDA and CDR2 as SQIVND (reference sequence). This chain's CDR3 is CASSITRGRNQPQHF. In DNA form, the CDR3 reads TGTGCCAGTAGTATAACAAGGGGGCGAAATCAGCCCCAGCATTTT.